Listed below are T cell receptor beta chains from one sample, sequenced in a study of CD4 T cells in relation to SARS-CoV-2 and coronaviruses. TCRdb keeps only in-frame clones here, not all; method: immunoSEQ multiplex PCR. This sample has roughly 68,000 clones; over 85% occur once, and the top ten carry approximately 0.25%. The specimen sequenced was naive CD4+ T cells from PBMCs. All receptors derive from a human donor in good health. Both conserved end residues are part of each CDR3. The order of the fields is CDR3 DNA, CDR3 protein, clone size, CDR3 length, V gene, J gene, D gene. D genes are given only for firm matches. Size tells how often a clone was seen (once, few, many) or the class of an expanded clone, and some rows leave it out.

TGTGCCAGCAGCGAAACACTAGGCTCCTACAATGAGCAGTTCTTC	CASSETLGSYNEQFF	once	15	TRBV9	TRBJ2-1	NA
TGTGCCAGCAGCACTGGACAGACCCCTAGCACAGATACGCAGTATTTT	CASSTGQTPSTDTQYF	NA	16	TRBV5-4	TRBJ2-3	NA
TGTGCCAGCAGTTTAATCTCGTCGGGGGAGCTGTTTTTT	CASSLISSGELFF	NA	13	TRBV28	TRBJ2-2	NA
TGTGCCAGCAGGCCGCGGGGGTTGGGCACCGGGGAGCTGTTTTTT	CASRPRGLGTGELFF	NA	15	TRBV5-4	TRBJ2-2	TRBD2
TGTGCCAGCAGTCGGACTGACACCGGGGAGCTGTTTTTT	CASSRTDTGELFF	NA	13	TRBV6-5	TRBJ2-2	NA
TGTGCCAGCAGCGTACTAGGGTATGGCTACACCTTC	CASSVLGYGYTF	NA	12	TRBV9	TRBJ1-2	NA
TGTGCCAGCGAAGAGACAATACGCCCCTCTGGGGCCAACGTCCTGACTTTC	CASEETIRPSGANVLTF	NA	17	TRBV7-2	TRBJ2-6	NA
TGTGCCTGGAGTCCGAATAGGGGTGAAAAACTGTTTTTT	CAWSPNRGEKLFF	NA	13	TRBV30	TRBJ1-4	NA
TGTGCCAGCAGCTTGGGACAGGCTAATTCACCCCTCCACTTT	CASSLGQANSPLHF	NA	14	TRBV5-4	TRBJ1-6	NA
TGCGCCAGCAGCACTGGGACACTGAGCACAGATACGCAGTATTTT	CASSTGTLSTDTQYF	NA	15	TRBV5-1	TRBJ2-3	NA